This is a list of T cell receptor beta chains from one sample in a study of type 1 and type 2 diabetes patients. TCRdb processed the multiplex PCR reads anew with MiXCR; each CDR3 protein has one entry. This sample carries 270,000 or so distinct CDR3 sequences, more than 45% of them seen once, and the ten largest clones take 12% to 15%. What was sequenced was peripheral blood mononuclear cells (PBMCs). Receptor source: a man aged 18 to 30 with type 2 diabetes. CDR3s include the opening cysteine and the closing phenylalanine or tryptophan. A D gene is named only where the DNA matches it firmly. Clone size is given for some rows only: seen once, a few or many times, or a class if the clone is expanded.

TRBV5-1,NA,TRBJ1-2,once,TGCGCCAGCAGCTATTTAATGGCCAGGAACTATGGCTACACCTTC,CASSYLMARNYGYTF
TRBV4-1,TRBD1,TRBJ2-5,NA,TGCGCCCGCAGCCAGGGGACAGGAGGGCTAGGAGAGACCCAGTACTTC,CARSQGTGGLGETQYF
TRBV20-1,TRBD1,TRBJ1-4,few,TGCAGTGCTCCGACAGGGGGTAGGGAAAAACTGTTTTTT,CSAPTGGREKLFF
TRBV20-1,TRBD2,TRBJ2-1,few,TGCAGTGCTAGAGATATGAGCGGGGATTCCAATGAGCAGTTCTTC,CSARDMSGDSNEQFF
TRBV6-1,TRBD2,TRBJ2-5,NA,TGTGCCAGCAGTAGGACTAGCGGGAGGGCCGAGACCCAGTACTTC,CASSRTSGRAETQYF
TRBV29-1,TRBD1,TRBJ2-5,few,TGCAGCGTACCCACAGGGGGCGCGGGTTGGGAGACCCAGTACTTC,CSVPTGGAGWETQYF
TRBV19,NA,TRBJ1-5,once,TGTGCCAGTAGGCGGGAGGGGGGCAATCAGCCCCAGCATTTT,CASRREGGNQPQHF
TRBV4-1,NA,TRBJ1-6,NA,TGCGCCAGCAGCCAAAACAGGGACCACGGTTCACCCCTCCACTTT,CASSQNRDHGSPLHF
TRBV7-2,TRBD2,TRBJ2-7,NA,TGTGCCAGCAGCTTAACGAGCGGGAGTTTCCACGAGCAGTACTTC,CASSLTSGSFHEQYF
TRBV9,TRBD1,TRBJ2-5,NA,TGTGCCAGCAGCTCTCAGGGACAGGGAGAGACCCAGTACTTC,CASSSQGQGETQYF
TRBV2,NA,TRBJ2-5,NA,TGTGCCAGCGCCATGACGGGGGCTGGAGAGACCCAGTACTTC,CASAMTGAGETQYF
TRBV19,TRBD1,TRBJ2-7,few,TGTGCCAGTAGTTTTGTGGCAGGGGGATCCGAGCAGTACTTC,CASSFVAGGSEQYF
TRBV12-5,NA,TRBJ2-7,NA,TGTGCTAGTGGTTCCCCGCCAAGCTCCTACGAGCAGTACTTC,CASGSPPSSYEQYF
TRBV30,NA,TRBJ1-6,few,TGTGCCTGGAGTGTAGTCGCCAGCGAGAATTCACCCCTCCACTTT,CAWSVVASENSPLHF
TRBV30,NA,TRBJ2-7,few,TGTGCCTGGAGTGTGGGCAGGGGTTTGACCGAGCAGTACTTC,CAWSVGRGLTEQYF
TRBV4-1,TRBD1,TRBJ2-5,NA,TGCGCCAGCAGCCAGGCGGACAGGTACCAAGAGACCCAGTACTTC,CASSQADRYQETQYF
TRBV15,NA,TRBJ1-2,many,TGTGCCACCAGCAGAGATAGGTTGAGACCGACAGAGACCTTC,CATSRDRLRPTETF
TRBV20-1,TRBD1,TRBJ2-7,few,TGCAGTGCTAGAAGGCCCGGACAGGACGAGCAGTACTTC,CSARRPGQDEQYF
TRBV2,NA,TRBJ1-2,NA,TGTGCCAGCAGTGAAATAAATCCCGTGGGCTACACCTTC,CASSEINPVGYTF
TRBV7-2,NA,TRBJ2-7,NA,TGTGCCAGCAGCTTAGTACAGATATACGAGCAGTACTTC,CASSLVQIYEQYF
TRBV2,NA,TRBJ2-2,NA,TGTGCCAGCAGCCAAGATAGGGGGTATTACACCGGGGAGCTGTTTTTT,CASSQDRGYYTGELFF
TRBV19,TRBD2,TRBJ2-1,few,TGTGCCAGTAGCTTCCCTAGCGGCTATGAGCAGTTCTTC,CASSFPSGYEQFF
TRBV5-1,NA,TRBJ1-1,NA,TGCGCCAGCAGCTTGGGCCAGGACACTGAAGCTTTCTTT,CASSLGQDTEAFF
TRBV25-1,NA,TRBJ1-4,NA,TGTGCCAGCAGAGCCTTCTCCTGGGAAAAACTGTTTTTT,CASRAFSWEKLFF